This TCR beta chain derives from a study of response to subunit inactivated influenza vaccine. Findings of the study overall: The study's authors posited that every seasonal influenza vaccination enlists few new T cells.

Worth noting for this clonotype: The antigen is not known.

The V gene lost 7 bases and the J gene lost 2 bases, with 12 bases spanning the gap. CDR1 is SNHLY and CDR2 is FYNNEI in the germline V gene. This CDR3 is 15 amino acids long. TCRdb called the RT-PCR reads again in MiXCR, with one record for every CDR3 protein. Among approximately 520,000 distinct CDR3 sequences listed, less than 30% were seen once. The sequenced sample was CD4+ T cells sorted from PBMCs, obtained about 5 days after vaccination. The chain employs TRBV2 and TRBJ2-6; possibly TRBD1 for D (5 bases). The sequence came from a man aged 50-59 years who received an inactivated influenza vaccine. The CDR3 DNA sequence: TGTGCCAGCACGGGTCCCAGGGCTGGGGCCAACGTCCTGACTTTC. It encodes CASTGPRAGANVLTF.